A selection of T cell receptor beta chains follows, all from one sample in a study of beta chain features in type 1 diabetes. Generated by immunoSEQ multiplex PCR, the TCRdb table keeps only in-frame clones and is missing some. The repertoire holds fewer than 400,000 clones, with roughly 8% as singletons. Sequencing was done on a sample of central memory CD4+ T cells from blood. These receptors originate from a woman aged 18-30 years in good health. Both conserved end residues are part of each CDR3. The D gene is left open where the match is weak. Not all rows give a size; the values are once, few, many and, for expanded clones, a class.

V,J,size,length,D,DNA,CDR3
TRBV11-2,TRBJ2-5,-,15,-,TGTGCCAGCAGCTTTAACTTAGCGGCCCAAGAGACCCAGTACTTC,CASSFNLAAQETQYF
TRBV7-2,TRBJ2-3,many,17,TRBD2,TGTGCCAGCAGCTTAGTACCCGGGACTAGCCGTGCGGATACGCAGTATTTT,CASSLVPGTSRADTQYF
TRBV27,TRBJ2-7,few,15,TRBD2,TGTGCCAGCAGTTATGGGGGACTAGCGGGCGCCGAGCAGTACTTC,CASSYGGLAGAEQYF
TRBV6-5,TRBJ2-7,few,15,-,TGTGCCAGCAGTTACTCAGGAGGGAATTACGGCTCGCAGTACTTC,CASSYSGGNYGSQYF
TRBV2,TRBJ1-2,-,13,-,TGTGCCAGCAGTGAGGTCGTGGAGTGGGGCTACACCTTC,CASSEVVEWGYTF
TRBV29-1,TRBJ2-2,-,15,TRBD2,TGCAGCGTCGGGTGGACTAGCGGGAACACCGGGGAGCTGTTTTTT,CSVGWTSGNTGELFF
TRBV19,TRBJ2-3,-,15,-,TGTGCCAGTAGTATCCGGGGAGATATCACAGATACGCAGTATTTT,CASSIRGDITDTQYF
TRBV18,TRBJ2-5,many,13,-,TGTGCCAGCTCAGAAACTCGACAAGAGACCCAGTACTTC,CASSETRQETQYF
TRBV20-1,TRBJ1-2,-,11,-,TGCAGTGCTCTTGACAGACCCGACTACACCTTC,CSALDRPDYTF
TRBV2,TRBJ2-7,-,14,-,TGTGCCACCCAGCGAGAGGAGGGGTTCTACGAGCAGTACTTC,CATQREEGFYEQYF
TRBV5-4,TRBJ2-7,-,15,TRBD1,TGTGCCAGCAGCTTTCGAACAGGGGTTGGCTACGAGCAGTACTTC,CASSFRTGVGYEQYF
TRBV4-2,TRBJ2-1,-,17,TRBD2,TGTGCCAGCAGCCAAAGGACTAGCGGGAGTTATTCCAATGAGCAGTTCTTC,CASSQRTSGSYSNEQFF
TRBV4-2,TRBJ2-1,few,17,TRBD2,TGTGCCAGCAGCCAAGATCCGAGACTAGCGTCCTACAATGAGCAGTTCTTC,CASSQDPRLASYNEQFF
TRBV11-2,TRBJ1-5,few,15,-,TGTGCCAGCAGCCCTGTTTTCAGGGTTTCTCGGCCCCAGCATTTT,CASSPVFRVSRPQHF
TRBV7-8,TRBJ2-3,-,17,-,TGTGCCAGCAGCTTAGTAAGGACAGTAACGGCGACGGATACGCAGTATTTT,CASSLVRTVTATDTQYF
TRBV7-3,TRBJ2-7,few,13,TRBD2,TGTGCCAGCAGCTCCGGGACTAGCTACGAGCAGTACTTC,CASSSGTSYEQYF
TRBV14,TRBJ1-1,-,14,-,TGTGCCAGCAGCCAAATAGGGGGGAACACTGAAGCTTTCTTT,CASSQIGGNTEAFF
TRBV5-8,TRBJ1-4,many,14,-,TGTGCCAGCAGCTTCTCGGGGAGGAATGAAAAACTGTTTTTT,CASSFSGRNEKLFF
TRBV4-1,TRBJ2-1,few,14,-,TGCGCCAGCAGCCAATTGGTAGCGGACAATGGGCAGTTCTTC,CASSQLVADNGQFF
TRBV28,TRBJ2-7,few,12,-,TGTGCCAGCAGTTTGGCGGCCTACGAGCAGTACTTC,CASSLAAYEQYF
TRBV7-2,TRBJ2-3,-,13,-,TGTGCCAGCAGCTTAGACGAAGGGGATACGCAGTATTTT,CASSLDEGDTQYF
TRBV6-6,TRBJ2-7,few,14,TRBD1,TGTGCCAGCAGTCCGGGACAGGTTACCTACGAGCAGTACTTC,CASSPGQVTYEQYF
TRBV4-3,TRBJ2-1,many,16,TRBD2,TGCGCCAGCAGCCAAGAGGCTAGCGGGAGAGGGATTGAGCAGTTCTTC,CASSQEASGRGIEQFF
TRBV5-4,TRBJ2-1,few,15,TRBD2,TGTGCCAGCCGGATCGGGAGGGCCTCTTACAATGAGCAGTTCTTC,CASRIGRASYNEQFF
TRBV4-2,TRBJ2-5,few,15,-,TGTGCCAGCAGTCTGCAATCTGGGTACAAAGAGACCCAGTACTTC,CASSLQSGYKETQYF
TRBV28,TRBJ2-7,-,17,TRBD1,TGTGCCAGCAGTTTATACCCACGGACAGGTTTGAACTACGAGCAGTACTTC,CASSLYPRTGLNYEQYF
TRBV18,TRBJ2-7,-,16,TRBD2,TGTGCCAGCTCACCGACCTCGACTAGCGGGGACTACGAGCAGTACTTC,CASSPTSTSGDYEQYF
TRBV7-9,TRBJ2-1,few,16,-,TGTGCCAGCAGCCCGAGCAGGGAGAGCTCTTACAATGAGCAGTTCTTC,CASSPSRESSYNEQFF
TRBV27,TRBJ1-5,-,16,TRBD1,TGTGCCAGCAGCTTCTGGCCGGGACAGGGAAATCAGCCCCAGCATTTT,CASSFWPGQGNQPQHF
TRBV7-2,TRBJ2-1,many,13,-,TGTGCCAGCAGCTTAGCCCTGTCCAATGAGCAGTTCTTC,CASSLALSNEQFF
TRBV2,TRBJ1-1,-,13,TRBD1,TGTGCCAGCAGTGTCTCTGACAGGGGGCGAGCTTTCTTT,CASSVSDRGRAFF